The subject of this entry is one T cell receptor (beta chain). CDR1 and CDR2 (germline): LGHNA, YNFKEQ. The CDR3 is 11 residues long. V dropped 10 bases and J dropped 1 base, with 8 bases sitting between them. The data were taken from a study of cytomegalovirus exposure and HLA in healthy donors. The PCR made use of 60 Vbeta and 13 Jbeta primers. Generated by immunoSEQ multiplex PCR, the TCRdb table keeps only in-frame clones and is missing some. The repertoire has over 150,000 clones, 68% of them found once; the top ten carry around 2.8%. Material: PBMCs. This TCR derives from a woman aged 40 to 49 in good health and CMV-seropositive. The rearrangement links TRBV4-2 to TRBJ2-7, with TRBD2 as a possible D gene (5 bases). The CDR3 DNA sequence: TGTGCCACCGGAGGATCCTACGAGCAGTACTTC. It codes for CATGGSYEQYF.